Included here is one T cell receptor beta chain sequence, with context. What it binds is unknown. These data belong to a study of shared clonotypes between healthy human individuals. At the level of the study: In total, the donors were two women and a few men aged 18 to 49. The study, taken as a whole, reports: The authors expected sequencing depth to affect clonotype sharing among donors. Non-shared clonotypes had lower generation probabilities than those shared by all four donors. With few donors, the genetic and exposure-history diversity represented was limited.

Trimming removed 8 bases from V and 0 bases from J, with 16 bases in between. In germline, CDR1 is MNHEY, CDR2 SVGAGI. The CDR3 is 15 residues long. Sequencing was performed with immunoSEQ multiplex PCR; in TCRdb, only in-frame clones are kept and a portion is missing. The sample carries about 2.1 million clones, roughly 95% recorded once. Naive CD8 cells were CD45RO-negative, positively selected for CCR7, excluding terminally differentiated effector memory CD45RA+ cells. The receptor was isolated from a man aged 18 to 29 in good health. Some clones in this sample may be carry-over from other donors' samples. The sample comprised naive CD8+ T cells from PBMCs. The rearrangement uses TRBV6-5 and TRBJ1-2, with TRBD1 as a possible D gene (6 bases). This CDR3 is CASGSATGANYGYTF. CDR3 nucleotides: TGTGCCAGCGGATCTGCGACAGGAGCTAACTATGGCTACACCTTC.